Listed here are 32 T cell receptor beta chains from one sample, sequenced in a study of beta chain features in type 1 diabetes. As every portion of the isolated RNA was reverse transcribed, the sequencing read expressed TCRB transcripts. Sequenced by immunoSEQ multiplex PCR; TCRdb stores in-frame clones only, minus some. The sample has 900,000 or so clones; 17% are singletons. Specimen: naive CD4+ T cells from blood. The receptors derive from a woman under 30 in good health.

This clone turned up a few times. The gene calls are TRBV15 and TRBJ2-3; 16 positions agree with TRBD2. V lost 4 bases to trimming and J lost 0 bases; unmatched junction nucleotides: 4. The CDR3 is 18 amino acids. The germline V gene encodes CDR1 LNHNV and CDR2 YYDKDF (reference sequence). CDR3 coding DNA: TGTGCCACCAGCACGGGACTAGCGGGAGGGCCGAGCACAGATACGCAGTATTTT. It codes for CATSTGLAGGPSTDTQYF.

V gene TRBV11-2 combines with J gene TRBJ2-3; 8 bases align to TRBD2. With 2 bases clipped from V and 3 bases from J, the junction kept 1 base outside the gene matches. The CDR3 is 14 amino acids. Germline-derived CDR1 and CDR2 are SGHAT and FQNNGV. This CDR3 is CASSLRLATDTQYF. The CDR3 coding sequence is TGTGCCAGCAGCTTAAGACTAGCGACAGATACGCAGTATTTT.

There are a few counts of this clone. Other DNA sequences within the sample encode an identical CDR3. The rearrangement joins TRBV18 to TRBJ2-4; no firm D call. Germline-derived CDR1 and CDR2 are KGHSH and LQKENI. The germline V and J ends were trimmed by 2 bases and 0 bases, with 5 bases remaining between them. This CDR3 has 14 amino acids. The CDR3 sequence: CASSPALAKNIQYF. Written as DNA, the CDR3 is TGTGCCAGCTCACCAGCTCTAGCCAAAAACATTCAGTACTTC.

This chain links TRBV7-2 with TRBJ2-5; D is unclear. Trimming removed 2 bases from V and 4 bases from J, with 11 bases in between. The germline V gene has CDR1 SGHTA and CDR2 FQGNSA. This CDR3 spans 14 amino acids. This chain's CDR3 is CASSLSPGTETQYF. The CDR3 bases are TGTGCCAGCAGCTTATCCCCAGGAACAGAGACCCAGTACTTC.

The chain combines TRBV25-1 with TRBJ2-4; D is tentatively TRBD1 or TRBD2 (5 bases each). This CDR3 is 16 amino acids long. The V end lost 1 base, the J end lost 2 bases, and 12 bases lay between the germline ends. Germline-derived CDR1 and CDR2 are MGHDK and SYGVNS. DNA of the CDR3: TGTGCCAGCAGTGAATCTGGGGACGGAACCAAAAACATTCAGTACTTC. Amino acids: CASSESGDGTKNIQYF.

This clone was seen more than once but under ten times. V usage is TRBV2 and J usage is TRBJ2-7; no clear D. V was clipped by 7 bases and J by 6 bases, with 13 bases between them. This CDR3 region has 12 residues. Per germline, CDR1 SNHLY and CDR2 FYNNEI. CDR3 region: CASIYREAEQYF. CDR3 DNA sequence: TGTGCCAGCATCTATCGAGAGGCCGAGCAGTACTTC.

This clone has a handful of counts. The chain combines TRBV2 with TRBJ2-3; 8 bases align to TRBD1. The CDR3 extends over 14 amino acids. From germline, CDR1 is SNHLY and CDR2 FYNNEI. Germline trimming cut 6 bases from V and 0 bases from J; bases unmatched to any gene: 2. This CDR3 is CASRGDRSTDTQYF. Written as DNA, the CDR3 is TGTGCCAGCAGGGGGGACAGGAGCACAGATACGCAGTATTTT.

The V call is TRBV12-5, the J call TRBJ2-3; D unclear. The V and J ends lost 5 bases and 2 bases respectively, with 5 bases between them. The CDR3 loop spans 12 amino acids. Germline V CDR1 and CDR2: LGHNT, FRNRAP. CDR3 bases: TGTGCTAGTGGTAAGAACACAGATACGCAGTATTTT. Translation: CASGKNTDTQYF.

This clone was found a few times. This chain links TRBV10-3 with TRBJ2-3; 8 positions match TRBD2. The germline CDR1 and CDR2 sequences are ENHRY and SYGVKD. The J segment lost 11 bases and the V segment lost 11 bases, leaving 9 bases of the junction unmatched. The CDR3 spans 11 residues. CDR3 bases: TGTGCCGCAGGACTAGCTTTAATGCAGTATTTT. It translates to CAAGLALMQYF.

This clone showed up just a few times. The genes are TRBV5-1 and TRBJ2-5; 8 bases are shared with TRBD1. This CDR3 region has 14 residues. Germline CDR1 and CDR2: SGHRS and YFSETQ. The junction had 3 bases not matched to a gene; V was cut back by 0 bases and J by 5 bases. CDR3 residues: CASSLDRTGETQYF. The CDR3 nucleotides are TGCGCCAGCAGCTTGGATAGGACAGGGGAGACCCAGTACTTC.

There are a few counts of this clone. V is TRBV7-8 and J is TRBJ1-5; tentative D call: TRBD1 (6 bases). Between the trimmed V and J ends, which lost 4 bases and 0 bases, there was a span of 13 bases. This CDR3 comprises 16 residues. Germline lookup yields CDR1 SGHVS and CDR2 FQNEAQ. The CDR3 sequence: CASSSEGQYSNQPQHF. The CDR3 nucleotides are TGTGCCAGCAGCTCAGAAGGACAGTATAGCAATCAGCCCCAGCATTTT.

The rearrangement joins TRBV6-1 to TRBJ2-7; perhaps TRBD1 as D (5 bases). CDR1 is MNHNS and CDR2 is SASEGT in the germline V gene. The CDR3 runs to 17 residues. V was cut by 0 bases and J by 1 base, with 16 bases left in between. The CDR3 loop reads CASSEADGAGWSYEQYF. The CDR3, as DNA: TGTGCCAGCAGTGAAGCTGATGGGGCAGGGTGGTCCTACGAGCAGTACTTC.

This clone was seen more than once but under ten times. This chain links TRBV29-1 with TRBJ2-1; D call uncertain. Germline CDR1 reads SQVTM; CDR2 reads ANQGSEA. The CDR3 extends over 15 amino acids. V was cut by 6 bases and J by 6 bases, with 21 bases left in between. The CDR3 here is CSVEKRLIWVNEQFF. The CDR3 bases are TGCAGCGTCGAAAAGCGCCTCATTTGGGTCAATGAGCAGTTCTTC.

The chain has TRBV18 and TRBJ2-1; D possibly matches TRBD1 or TRBD2 (5 bases each). Germline CDR1 reads KGHSH; CDR2 reads LQKENI. Trimming pared 3 bases from V and 5 bases from J, leaving 11 bases between. This CDR3 contains 14 residues. As DNA, the CDR3 is TGTGCCAGCTCACCCTACCGAGGGGACAATGAGCAGTTCTTC. Translating it yields CASSPYRGDNEQFF.

This clone was recorded a few times. The V and J genes are TRBV6-5 and TRBJ2-5; D unresolved. The V gene's germline CDR1 is MNHEY and CDR2 SVGAGI. V dropped 8 bases and J dropped 5 bases, with 12 bases sitting between them. The CDR3 has 12 amino acids. The CDR3 nucleotides are TGTGCCAGCTCTTTACAGTGGGAGACCCAGTACTTC. This translates into CASSLQWETQYF.

A word on this clone: Compared with germline, one end of the junction differs, possibly owing to a read error. The sample holds other DNA sequences that translate to the same CDR3. The rearrangement uses TRBV5-1 and TRBJ1-1, with D possibly TRBD1 on 5 matching bases. The CDR3 has 14 amino acids. Per the germline V gene, CDR1 is SGHRS and CDR2 is YFSETQ. The CDR3 nucleotides read TGCGCCAGCAGATCCGGGGGTCTGAACACCGAAGCTTTCTTT. Residues: CASRSGGLNTEAFF.

The chain carries TRBV7-2 and TRBJ1-2; no clear D gene. Germline V gives CDR1 SGHTA, CDR2 FQGNSA. The CDR3 sequence is 15 residues long. The V gene lost 5 bases and the J gene lost 2 bases, with 15 bases spanning the gap. CDR3 region: CASSPMPQRNYGYTF. CDR3 nucleotides: TGTGCCAGCAGCCCCATGCCCCAGAGGAACTATGGCTACACCTTC.

The chain is built from TRBV19 and TRBJ2-7; 10 bases align to TRBD1. V was pared by 5 bases and J by 1 base, with 5 bases of the junction left unmatched. Germline V gene lookup returns CDR1 LNHDA and CDR2 SQIVND (reference sequence). CDR3 size: 15 residues. The CDR3 DNA reads TGTGCCAGTAGTTCCGACAGGGGGCATTCCTACGAGCAGTACTTC. This encodes CASSSDRGHSYEQYF.

The V and J genes are TRBV18 and TRBJ1-2; possibly TRBD1 for D (6 bases). V was shortened by 4 bases and J by 6 bases, with 18 bases between the two germline ends. The germline V gene encodes CDR1 KGHSH and CDR2 LQKENI. The CDR3 runs to 15 residues. CDR3 bases: TGTGCCAGCTCACTAGGACCCCAAGGGGGTGATGGCTACACCTTC. Its protein product is CASSLGPQGGDGYTF.

In this sample, this clone turned up a few times. The chain combines TRBV29-1 with TRBJ1-1; no definite D call. The CDR3 runs to 13 residues. Per germline, CDR1 SQVTM and CDR2 ANQGSEA. The germline V and J ends were trimmed by 6 bases and 1 base, with 12 bases remaining between them. The DNA for the CDR3 is TGCAGCGTCTTTACCGCAGAGAACACTGAAGCTTTCTTT. Protein product: CSVFTAENTEAFF.

Details on this clone: Other DNA variants within this sample encode the same CDR3. V is TRBV9 and J is TRBJ2-7; 8 bases map to TRBD2. The germline CDR1 and CDR2 sequences are SGDLS and YYNGEE. CDR3 length: 16 residues. The J segment lost 2 bases and the V segment lost 4 bases, leaving 11 bases of the junction unmatched. The CDR3 spells CASSLGASGSTYEQYF. In DNA, the CDR3 is TGTGCCAGCAGCCTGGGGGCTAGCGGGTCCACCTACGAGCAGTACTTC.

The rearrangement uses TRBV7-8 and TRBJ2-7; D perhaps matches TRBD1 (6 bases). The CDR3 loop spans 16 amino acids. CDR1 is SGHVS, CDR2 FQNEAQ, per germline. The V and J ends lost 5 bases and 3 bases respectively, with 20 bases between them. CDR3 bases: TGTGCCAGCAGCCAAGAGGCGCGGACAGCCGGCTACGAGCAGTACTTC. This encodes CASSQEARTAGYEQYF.

The chain combines TRBV4-2 with TRBJ2-3, with 12 positions matching TRBD2. V lost 1 base, J lost 6 bases, and 8 bases stayed unmatched. The germline CDR1 and CDR2 sequences are LGHNA and YNFKEQ. The CDR3 runs to 17 residues. The CDR3 bases are TGTGCCAGCAGCCAAGTATTACTAGCGGGAGGCCGGGATACGCAGTATTTT. Its protein product is CASSQVLLAGGRDTQYF.

This clone was seen a few times. The chain uses TRBV28 and TRBJ1-2; D gene uncertain. The V end lost 2 bases, the J end lost 8 bases, and 9 bases lay between the germline ends. This CDR3 contains 12 residues. CDR1 and CDR2 (germline): MDHEN, SYDVKM. The CDR3 DNA follows: TGTGCCAGCAGTTTAACAGAGGCGGGCTACACCTTC. This codes for CASSLTEAGYTF.

The chain couples TRBV19 to TRBJ2-4, with D hard to call. Trimming cost V 3 bases and J 6 bases, with 18 bases left between them. The CDR3 consists of 16 residues. From germline, CDR1 is LNHDA and CDR2 SQIVND (reference sequence). In DNA, the CDR3 is TGTGCCAGTAGTATTCTGGCAGCCGGTTTTGGAAACATTCAGTACTTC. It translates to CASSILAAGFGNIQYF.

Details on this clone: Other DNA sequences in the sample encode the same CDR3. This chain joins TRBV7-9 and TRBJ2-6; the D is unclear. In germline, CDR1 is SEHNR, CDR2 FQNEAQ (reference sequence). The CDR3 loop spans 15 amino acids. The ends were cut back, 1 base at V and 0 bases at J, with 4 bases in the middle. This CDR3 reads CASSLEGSGANVLTF. CDR3 nucleotides: TGTGCCAGCAGCTTAGAGGGCTCTGGGGCCAACGTCCTGACTTTC.

The chain employs TRBV28 and TRBJ2-7; no reliable D call. Germline CDR1 and CDR2: MDHEN and SYDVKM. This CDR3 contains 14 residues. Trimming stripped 6 bases from V and 5 bases from J, with 17 bases between. As DNA, the CDR3 is TGTGCCAGCAGGCTCCAGATCGGGTGGAACGAGCAGTACTTC. Residues: CASRLQIGWNEQYF.

This clone has more than one count but fewer than ten. The junction differs from germline at one of its ends, possibly a read error. The chain recombines TRBV2 with TRBJ2-7, with D uncertain. This CDR3 has 12 amino acids. Looked up from germline, CDR1 is SNHLY and CDR2 is FYNNEI. CDR3 protein: CASSETYYFQHF. CDR3 nucleotide sequence: TGTGCCAGCAGTGAAACTTACTATTTTCAGCACTTC. The full variable domain, rest sourced from reference TRBV2 and TRBJ2-7, is EPEVTQTPSHQVTQMGQEVILRCVPISNHLYFYWYRQILGQKVEFLVSFYNNEISEKSEIFDDQFSVERPDGSNFTLKIRSTKLEDSAMYFCASSETYYFQHFGPGTRLTVT.

This clone has a handful of counts. The chain is built from TRBV29-1 and TRBJ2-3, with D unclear. The CDR3 contains 12 residues. Per the germline V gene, CDR1 is SQVTM and CDR2 is ANQGSEA. The V end was cut by 3 bases, the J end by 6 bases, with 10 bases between. CDR3 DNA: TGCAGCGTTGATGACACCGCCGATACGCAGTATTTT. Translated, it gives CSVDDTADTQYF.

V usage is TRBV10-3 and J usage is TRBJ2-7; D is possibly TRBD2 (6 bases). The germline gives CDR1 ENHRY, CDR2 SYGVKD. This CDR3 region has 12 residues. Between the trimmed V and J ends, which lost 4 bases and 2 bases, there was a span of 6 bases. As DNA, the CDR3 is TGTGCCATCAGTGCGGGAGCCTACGAGCAGTACTTC. This gives the protein CAISAGAYEQYF.

This clone was detected a few times. Additional DNA sequences in this sample encode the identical CDR3. The chain recombines TRBV7-2 with TRBJ2-1; D not resolved. The ends were cut back, 0 bases at V and 0 bases at J, with 6 bases in the middle. Germline CDR1 SGHTA, CDR2 FQGNSA. The CDR3 totals 15 residues. The CDR3 protein is CASSLAVSSYNEQFF. The CDR3 bases are TGTGCCAGCAGCTTAGCCGTAAGCTCCTACAATGAGCAGTTCTTC.

The chain recombines TRBV5-1 with TRBJ1-1, with TRBD1 matching 8 bases. Germline CDR1 is SGHRS and CDR2 is YFSETQ. This CDR3 has 15 amino acids. V trimming: 3 bases; J trimming: 1 base; junction bases outside the gene matches: 5. The CDR3 DNA follows: TGCGCCAGCAGCTCGCTAGGGACAGGGAACACTGAAGCTTTCTTT. This gives the protein CASSSLGTGNTEAFF.